What follows describes a single T cell receptor beta chain. Authors' analysis steps: Amplified reference gene primers provided the basis for estimating nucleated cell counts. Method: immunoSEQ multiplex PCR; TCRdb's copy keeps in-frame clones and lacks some. The V and J calls and clone size were taken over from that table, and D and trimming were inferred from the DNA. Among under 400,000 clones, roughly 88% were seen once, and the ten largest hold less than 3.5%. This sample was taken from a study of blood T cell repertoires in COVID-19. As for the study in general: Acute and convalescent COVID-19 specimens originated in the United States, Italy and Spain. From T cells, B-cell-depleted T cells, or PBMCs came the material, which was cDNA or gDNA.

The specimen sequenced was peripheral blood. This sequence originates from a woman in her 30s with COVID-19, enrolled during active disease.

CDR3 in amino acids: CASSQELAGAGGELFF. DNA for the CDR3: TGTGCCAGCAGCCAAGAACTAGCGGGAGCCGGCGGGGAGCTGTTTTTT. The chain uses TRBV3-1 (or the pseudogene TRBV3-2) and TRBJ2-2; 11 nucleotides line up with TRBD2. The CDR3 has 16 amino acids. Germline V gene sequence: CDR1 LGHDT, CDR2 YNNKEL (reference sequence). After removal of 0 bases from V and 7 bases from J, the junction contained 4 bases not matched to a gene.